This passage covers 9 T cell receptor beta chains from one sample sequenced in a study of shared clonotypes between healthy human individuals. Profiled with immunoSEQ multiplex PCR; TCRdb holds only in-frame clones, not every one. The sample yields about 450,000 clones, around 80% seen once. Specimen: PBMCs. These receptors were taken from a woman in her forties in good health. Some clones in this sample may be carry-over from other donors' samples.

This sequence joins TRBV7-7 and TRBJ2-1; TRBD2 matches at 8 bases. Germline values: CDR1 SSHAT, CDR2 FNYEAQ (reference sequence). This CDR3 contains 13 residues. J gave up 8 bases and V 0 bases, and 0 bases lay outside the gene matches. The CDR3 nucleotides read TGTGCCAGCAGCTTAGCGACTAGCGATGAGCAGTTCTTC. Translation: CASSLATSDEQFF.

The chain combines TRBV10-3 with TRBJ2-3; maybe TRBD1 (5 bases). The CDR3 spans 13 residues. The germline gives CDR1 ENHRY, CDR2 SYGVKD. Deletions cut 8 bases from V and 1 base from J, with 10 bases between. The CDR3 sequence: CAIQGAGTDTQYF. DNA of the CDR3: TGTGCCATCCAAGGGGCGGGCACAGATACGCAGTATTTT.

The chain carries TRBV30 and TRBJ1-1, with D maybe TRBD1 (5 bases). V was trimmed by 5 bases and J by 1 base, leaving 11 bases between them. Germline loops: CDR1 GTSNPN, CDR2 SVGIG (reference sequence). The CDR3 is made up of 13 amino acids. CDR3 in amino acids: CAWERGGNTEAFF. The CDR3, as DNA: TGTGCCTGGGAACGTGGGGGGAACACTGAAGCTTTCTTT.

V and J are TRBV19 and TRBJ2-7; 7 bases are shared with TRBD1. The CDR3 runs 13 residues. V lost 4 bases to trimming and J lost 1 base; unmatched junction nucleotides: 1. CDR1 LNHDA and CDR2 SQIVND come from the germline V gene (reference sequence). The CDR3 region has the DNA TGTGCCAGTAGTACGGGACAGTCCTACGAGCAGTACTTC. Encoded protein: CASSTGQSYEQYF.

As for this clone: Other nucleotide sequences in the sample specify the same CDR3. The gene calls are TRBV19 and TRBJ2-7, with TRBD1 matching 7 bases. The ends lost 5 bases at V and 1 base at J; junction bases unmatched: 2. In germline, CDR1 is LNHDA, CDR2 SQIVND (reference sequence). The CDR3 has 13 residues. CDR3 amino acids: CASSRDRSYEQYF. The CDR3 nucleotides are TGTGCCAGTAGTCGGGACAGATCCTACGAGCAGTACTTC.

V is TRBV4-2 and J is TRBJ2-1, with D possibly TRBD2 on 6 matching bases. CDR1 is LGHNA and CDR2 is YNFKEQ in the germline V gene. There are 14 residues in the CDR3. Between the trimmed V and J ends, which lost 2 bases and 15 bases, there was a span of 20 bases. The CDR3 bases are TGTGCCAGCAGCCAACCGCTGACTAGACGCGAGTCGTTCTTC. This translates into CASSQPLTRRESFF.

The V call is TRBV7-9, the J call TRBJ2-1; the match to TRBD2 covers 12 bases. CDR3 size: 18 residues. The trim removed 3 bases at V and 6 bases at J, leaving 12 bases unmatched. Germline CDR1 reads SEHNR; CDR2 reads FQNEAQ (reference sequence). The chain's CDR3 is CASSFPPRLAGVSNEQFF. For the CDR3, the DNA is TGTGCCAGCAGCTTCCCCCCGCGACTAGCGGGAGTTAGCAATGAGCAGTTCTTC.

The V call is TRBV11-2, the J call TRBJ2-7; D might be TRBD2 (5 bases). The CDR3 length is 13 residues. Germline assignment: CDR1 SGHAT and CDR2 FQNNGV. V gave up 5 bases and J gave up 3 bases, with 11 bases separating them. For the CDR3, the DNA is TGTGCCAGCAGCCAGCCGGGGTACTACGAGCAGTACTTC. It encodes CASSQPGYYEQYF. Using reference TRBV11-2 and TRBJ2-7 for the parts outside the CDR3, the full variable domain is EAGVAQSPRYKIIEKRQSVAFWCNPISGHATLYWYQQILGQGPKLLIQFQNNGVVDDSQLPKDRFSAERLKGVDSTLKIQPAKLEDSAVYLCASSQPGYYEQYFGPGTRLTVT.

The rearrangement joins TRBV2 to TRBJ2-7, with D perhaps TRBD2 (7 bases). This CDR3 spans 16 amino acids. V lost 6 bases and J lost 0, with 18 bases in between. Germline assignment: CDR1 SNHLY and CDR2 FYNNEI. CDR3 protein: CASRDPRGANSYEQYF. CDR3 coding DNA: TGTGCCAGCAGGGATCCACGGGGGGCCAACTCCTACGAGCAGTACTTC.